This T cell receptor (beta chain) was obtained from a study of T cell repertoires and HLA-DP antigens. Study outcomes and limitations: Sorted CD137+ clonality was 0.35 to 0.5 for both alloantigens, versus 0.03 to 0.04 pre-culture. Average cumulative frequency of previously undetected clones was 30% to 40% against one allele and about 52% against the other.

Germline CDR1 SGHAT, CDR2 FQNNGV. Trimming pared 5 bases from V and 8 bases from J, leaving 12 bases between. The CDR3 is 13 amino acids. On this clone: Its target is unknown.

The assay was immunoSEQ multiplex PCR, and TCRdb's table has in-frame clones only and misses some. Of around 90,000 clones listed, 86% are singletons. This clonotype was obtained from a man aged 45-65 years in good health and CMV-seronegative. Sample: CD4+ T cells from PBMCs. The chain links TRBV11-2 to TRBJ1-4; D gene ambiguous. For the CDR3, the DNA is TGTGCCAGCAGCGCCTTCCGTGGGGAAAAACTGTTTTTT. Encoded protein: CASSAFRGEKLFF.